The TCR beta chain under discussion was sequenced for a study of T cell responses to AZD1222 COVID-19 vaccine. In the study overall: Second doses that came at about 4 or about 12 weeks were put together. Regarding the study as a whole: Scientists sampled the repertoires only once the peak T cell response had passed. The study found vaccine-associated CD4 TCRs spanning spike, dominant at 160-218 and 743-854. Among the donors, most were white British and more were female, and clonal diversity was possibly underestimated.

A word on this clone: Its antigen remains unidentified.

The trim removed 3 bases at V and 6 bases at J, leaving 7 bases unmatched. Germline CDR1 and CDR2: SGHRS and YFSETQ. The CDR3 runs to 14 residues. Some clones are missing from TCRdb's copy, which holds only in-frame ones; the method was immunoSEQ multiplex PCR. The repertoire holds around 97,000 clones, with 90% as singletons. The V call is TRBV5-1, the J call TRBJ1-1, with 8 bases aligning to TRBD1. The TCR was taken from an adult in good health. The material was peripheral blood, obtained on day 0 of AZD1222 vaccination. CDR3 region: CASSSQGGYAEAFF. In DNA, the CDR3 is TGCGCCAGCAGCTCACAGGGGGGCTACGCTGAAGCTTTCTTT.